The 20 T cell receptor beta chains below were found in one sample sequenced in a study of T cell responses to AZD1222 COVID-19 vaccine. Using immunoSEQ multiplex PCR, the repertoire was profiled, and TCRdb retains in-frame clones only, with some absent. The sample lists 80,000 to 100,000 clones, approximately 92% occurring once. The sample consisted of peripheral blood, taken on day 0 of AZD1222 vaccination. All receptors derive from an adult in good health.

CDR3 region: CASSSAPDRTEYGYTF. The CDR3 DNA follows: TGTGCCAGCAGTTCAGCTCCCGACAGGACCGAATATGGCTACACCTTC. The chain carries TRBV7-9 and TRBJ1-2, with TRBD1 as a possible D gene (6 bases). Trimming stripped 6 bases from V and 5 bases from J, with 22 bases between. The length of the CDR3 is 16 residues. Germline V gives CDR1 SEHNR, CDR2 FQNEAQ (reference sequence).

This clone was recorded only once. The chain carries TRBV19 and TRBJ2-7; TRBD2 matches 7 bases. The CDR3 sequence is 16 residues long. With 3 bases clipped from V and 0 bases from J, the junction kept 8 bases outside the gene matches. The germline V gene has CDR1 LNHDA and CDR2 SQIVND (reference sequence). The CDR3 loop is CASSMSGLGLSYEQYF. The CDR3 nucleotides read TGTGCCAGTAGTATGTCTGGACTAGGCCTCTCCTACGAGCAGTACTTC.

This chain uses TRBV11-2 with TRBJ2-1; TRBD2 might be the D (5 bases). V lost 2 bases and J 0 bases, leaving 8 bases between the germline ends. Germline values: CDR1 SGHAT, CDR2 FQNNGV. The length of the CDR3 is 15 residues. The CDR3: CASSLSGSSYNEQFF. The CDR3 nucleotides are TGTGCCAGCAGCTTATCGGGAAGCTCCTACAATGAGCAGTTCTTC. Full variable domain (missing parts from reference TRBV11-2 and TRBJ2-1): EAGVAQSPRYKIIEKRQSVAFWCNPISGHATLYWYQQILGQGPKLLIQFQNNGVVDDSQLPKDRFSAERLKGVDSTLKIQPAKLEDSAVYLCASSLSGSSYNEQFFGPGTRLTVL.

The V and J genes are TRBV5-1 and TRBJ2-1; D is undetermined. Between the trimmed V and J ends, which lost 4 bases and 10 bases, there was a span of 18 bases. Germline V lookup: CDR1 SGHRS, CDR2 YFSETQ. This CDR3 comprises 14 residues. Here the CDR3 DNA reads TGCGCCAGCAGCCCCTACGGTTCCTTAGGGGAGCAGTTCTTC. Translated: CASSPYGSLGEQFF. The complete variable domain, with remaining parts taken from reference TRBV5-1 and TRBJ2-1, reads KAGVTQTPRYLIKTRGQQVTLSCSPISGHRSVSWYQQTPGQGLQFLFEYFSETQRNKGNFPGRFSGRQFSNSRSEMNVSTLELGDSALYLCASSPYGSLGEQFFGPGTRLTVL.

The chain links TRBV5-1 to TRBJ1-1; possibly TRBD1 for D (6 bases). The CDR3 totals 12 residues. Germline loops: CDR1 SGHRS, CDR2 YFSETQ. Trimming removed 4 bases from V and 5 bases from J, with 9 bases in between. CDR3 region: CASSLGTTEAFF. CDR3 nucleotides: TGCGCCAGCAGCCTTGGGACAACTGAAGCTTTCTTT.

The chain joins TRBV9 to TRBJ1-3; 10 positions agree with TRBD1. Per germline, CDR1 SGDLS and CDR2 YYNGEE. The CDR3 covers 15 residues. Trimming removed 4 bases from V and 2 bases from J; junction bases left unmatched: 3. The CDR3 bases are TGTGCCAGCAGCCCCGGGACAGGGGCTGGAAACACCATATATTTT. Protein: CASSPGTGAGNTIYF.

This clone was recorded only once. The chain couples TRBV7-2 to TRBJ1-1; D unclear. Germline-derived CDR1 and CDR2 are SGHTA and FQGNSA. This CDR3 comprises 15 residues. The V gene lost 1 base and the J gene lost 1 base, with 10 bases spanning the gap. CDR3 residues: CASSLEGVRNTEAFF. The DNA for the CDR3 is TGTGCCAGCAGCTTAGAAGGCGTCAGGAACACTGAAGCTTTCTTT.

DNA for the CDR3: TGTGCCAGCAGTTACGGGGGGATGAACACTGAAGCTTTCTTT. Amino acids: CASSYGGMNTEAFF. The chain employs TRBV6-5 and TRBJ1-1, with D maybe TRBD1 (5 bases). This CDR3 has 14 residues. CDR1 and CDR2 (germline): MNHEY, SVGAGI. V gave up 2 bases and J gave up 0 bases, with 7 bases separating them.

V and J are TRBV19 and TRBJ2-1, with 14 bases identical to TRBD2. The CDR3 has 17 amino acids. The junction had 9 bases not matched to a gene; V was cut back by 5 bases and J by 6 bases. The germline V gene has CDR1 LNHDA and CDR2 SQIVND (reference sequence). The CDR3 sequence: CASSPYLGLAGGNEQFF. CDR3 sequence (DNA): TGTGCCAGTAGTCCCTACCTTGGACTAGCGGGGGGCAATGAGCAGTTCTTC.

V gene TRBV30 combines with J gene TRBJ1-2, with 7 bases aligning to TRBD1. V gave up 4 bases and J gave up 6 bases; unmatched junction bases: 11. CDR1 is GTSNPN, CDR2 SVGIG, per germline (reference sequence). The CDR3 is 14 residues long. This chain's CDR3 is CAWTPAGGGNGYTF. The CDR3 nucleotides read TGTGCCTGGACCCCTGCAGGGGGGGGTAATGGCTACACCTTC.

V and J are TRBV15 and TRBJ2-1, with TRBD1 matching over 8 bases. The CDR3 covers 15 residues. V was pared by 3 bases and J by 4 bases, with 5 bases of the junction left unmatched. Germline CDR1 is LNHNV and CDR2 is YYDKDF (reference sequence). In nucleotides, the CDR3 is TGTGCCACCAGCAGCGGACAGGGTTCTTACAATGAGCAGTTCTTC. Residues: CATSSGQGSYNEQFF. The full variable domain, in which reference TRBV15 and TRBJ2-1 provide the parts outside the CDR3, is DAMVIQNPRYQVTQFGKPVTLSCSQTLNHNVMYWYQQKSSQAPKLLFHYYDKDFNNEADTPDNFQSRRPNTSFCFLDIRSPGLGDTAMYLCATSSGQGSYNEQFFGPGTRLTVL.

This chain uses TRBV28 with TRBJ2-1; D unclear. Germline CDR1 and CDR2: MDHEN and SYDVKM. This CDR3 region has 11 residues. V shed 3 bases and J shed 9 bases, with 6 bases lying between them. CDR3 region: CASSFGFEQFF. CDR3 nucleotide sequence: TGTGCCAGCAGTTTTGGCTTTGAGCAGTTCTTC.

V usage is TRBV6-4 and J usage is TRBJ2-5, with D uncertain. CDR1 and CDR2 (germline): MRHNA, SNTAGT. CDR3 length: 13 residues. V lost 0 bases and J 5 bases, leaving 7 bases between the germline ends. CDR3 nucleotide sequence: TGTGCCAGCAGTGACTCGGTAGGGGAGACCCAGTACTTC. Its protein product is CASSDSVGETQYF.

The CDR3 DNA reads TGTGCCATCAGTGGGCCCCGTGGGACTGAAGCTTTCTTT. Protein: CAISGPRGTEAFF. The chain joins TRBV10-3 to TRBJ1-1; no clear D gene. There are 13 residues in the CDR3. The V and J ends lost 4 bases and 5 bases respectively, with 11 bases between them. CDR1 ENHRY and CDR2 SYGVKD come from the germline V gene.

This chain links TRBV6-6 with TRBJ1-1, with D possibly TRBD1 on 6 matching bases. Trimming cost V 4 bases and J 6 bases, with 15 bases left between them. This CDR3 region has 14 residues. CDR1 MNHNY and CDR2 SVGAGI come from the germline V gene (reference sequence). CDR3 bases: TGTGCCAGCAGTTCGTCGGGGGCCCCAGCTGAAGCTTTCTTT. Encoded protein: CASSSSGAPAEAFF.

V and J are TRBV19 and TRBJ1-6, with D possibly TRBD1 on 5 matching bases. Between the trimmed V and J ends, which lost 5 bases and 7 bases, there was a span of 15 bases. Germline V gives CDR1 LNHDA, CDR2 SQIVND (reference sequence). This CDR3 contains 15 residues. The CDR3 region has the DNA TGTGCCAGTAGTCCCGAGCTCGAGGGGAATTCACCCCTCCACTTT. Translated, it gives CASSPELEGNSPLHF.

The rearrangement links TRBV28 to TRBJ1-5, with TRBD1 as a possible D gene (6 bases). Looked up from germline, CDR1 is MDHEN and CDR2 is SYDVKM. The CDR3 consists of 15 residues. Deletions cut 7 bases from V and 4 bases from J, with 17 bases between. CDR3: CASTTGTRANQPQHF. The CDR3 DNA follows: TGTGCCAGCACGACCGGGACACGGGCAAATCAGCCCCAGCATTTT.

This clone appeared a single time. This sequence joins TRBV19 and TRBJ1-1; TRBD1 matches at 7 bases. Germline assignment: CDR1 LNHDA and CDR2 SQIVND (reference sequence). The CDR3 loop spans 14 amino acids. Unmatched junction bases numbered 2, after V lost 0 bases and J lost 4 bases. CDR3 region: CASSIDRGVTEAFF. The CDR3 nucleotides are TGTGCCAGTAGTATAGACAGGGGGGTCACTGAAGCTTTCTTT.

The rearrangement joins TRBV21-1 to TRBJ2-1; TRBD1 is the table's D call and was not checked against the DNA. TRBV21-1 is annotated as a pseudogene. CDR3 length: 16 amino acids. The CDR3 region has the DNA TGTGCCAGCAGCATTCCACAGGGGATGCCCTACAATGAGCAGTTCTTC. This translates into CASSIPQGMPYNEQFF.

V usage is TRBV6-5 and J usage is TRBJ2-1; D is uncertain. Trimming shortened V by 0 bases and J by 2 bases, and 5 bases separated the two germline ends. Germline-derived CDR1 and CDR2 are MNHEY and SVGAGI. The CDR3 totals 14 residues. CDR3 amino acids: CASSYSDTYNEQFF. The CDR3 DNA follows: TGTGCCAGCAGTTACTCAGACACCTACAATGAGCAGTTCTTC.